This is a list of T cell receptor beta chains from one sample in a study of neurological immune-mediated disorders. Each CDR3 protein is one row after TCRdb ran MiXCR on the 5' RACE reads. The sample yields around 33,000 distinct CDR3 sequences, under 30% seen once. Sequencing was carried out using CD4+ T cells from blood. These receptors came from a man aged 45 to 65 with HTLV-1-associated myelopathy (HAM/TSP). CDR3s include the opening cysteine and the closing phenylalanine or tryptophan. The order of the fields is V gene, J gene, D gene, clone size, CDR3 protein, CDR3 DNA. A D gene is named only where the DNA matches it firmly. Some rows mark clone size as missing; the rest say once, few, many or name a class of expanded clone.

TRBV20-1,TRBJ1-6,.,many,CSSRGSGEGSPLHF,TGCAGTTCTAGGGGCTCGGGCGAGGGTTCACCCCTCCACTTT
TRBV7-2,TRBJ1-2,.,many,CASSLPGAYGYTF,TGTGCCAGCAGCTTGCCAGGGGCCTATGGCTACACCTTC
TRBV21-1,TRBJ1-1,.,many,CASSKGGRGTEAFF,TGTGCCAGCAGCAAAGGAGGGAGGGGGACTGAAGCTTTCTTT
TRBV6-1,TRBJ2-7,.,many,CASSLQGTLSYEQYF,TGTGCCAGCAGTTTACAGGGGACTCTATCCTACGAGCAGTACTTC
TRBV5-1,TRBJ2-7,.,.,CASSFSRNSYEQYF,TGCGCCAGCAGCTTTTCCAGGAATAGCTACGAGCAGTACTTC
TRBV12-3/TRBV12-4,TRBJ1-5,TRBD1,medium-sized,CASRGTGNQPQHF,TGTGCCAGCAGGGGGACAGGGAATCAGCCCCAGCATTTT
TRBV20-1,TRBJ2-2,TRBD2,.,CSARRLAGSGELFF,TGCAGTGCTCGCCGACTAGCGGGGTCCGGGGAGCTGTTTTTT
TRBV12-3/TRBV12-4,TRBJ1-2,.,many,CASSLDARWGYTF,TGTGCCAGCAGTTTAGATGCACGGTGGGGCTACACCTTC
TRBV20-1,TRBJ2-5,.,many,CSAPSGTPKTQYF,TGCAGTGCTCCCTCCGGGACACCGAAGACCCAGTACTTC
TRBV2,TRBJ1-1,.,.,CASSEGVAGHGSEAFF,TGTGCCAGCAGTGAAGGAGTGGCAGGGCATGGCTCTGAAGCTTTCTTT
TRBV2,TRBJ1-4,.,few,CASSGTGVATNEKLFF,TGTGCCAGCAGTGGAACCGGCGTTGCAACTAATGAAAAACTGTTTTTT
TRBV20-1,TRBJ2-1,TRBD2,.,CSAKRVAGYNEQFF,TGCAGTGCAAAGAGGGTAGCGGGGTACAATGAGCAGTTCTTC
TRBV29-1,TRBJ2-7,.,many,CSVEDGTYEQYF,TGCAGCGTTGAGGACGGAACCTACGAGCAGTACTTC
TRBV12-3/TRBV12-4,TRBJ2-1,TRBD1,many,CASSRTGLEHEQFF,TGTGCCAGCAGTCGGACAGGGCTGGAGCATGAGCAGTTCTTC
TRBV20-1,TRBJ1-1,TRBD1,.,CSAPPGQIMNTEAFF,TGCAGTGCCCCCCCGGGACAGATTATGAACACTGAAGCTTTCTTT
TRBV20-1,TRBJ2-1,TRBD2,many,CSANGAGGHNEQFF,TGCAGTGCTAATGGAGCGGGAGGGCACAATGAGCAGTTCTTC
TRBV7-9,TRBJ2-3,TRBD2,.,CASSRSTSGYTDTQYF,TGTGCCAGCAGCCGATCGACTAGCGGATACACAGATACGCAGTATTTT
TRBV12-3/TRBV12-4,TRBJ1-1,TRBD1,many,CASSDRASNTEAFF,TGTGCCAGCAGTGACAGGGCATCGAACACTGAAGCTTTCTTT
TRBV9,TRBJ2-7,TRBD1,many,CASSVEAGQGTYEQYF,TGTGCCAGCAGCGTAGAAGCGGGACAGGGTACCTACGAGCAGTACTTC
TRBV10-3,TRBJ2-5,.,.,CAISRVRETQYF,TGTGCCATCAGCAGGGTTCGGGAGACCCAGTACTTC
TRBV6-5,TRBJ2-7,.,many,CASSSRPGRSYEQYF,TGTGCCAGCAGTTCAAGACCGGGACGGTCCTACGAGCAGTACTTC
TRBV6-2/TRBV6-3,TRBJ1-5,.,many,CASSYSTGGFSVVSPQHF,TGTGCCAGCAGTTACTCCACCGGCGGTTTCAGTGTTGTCAGCCCCCAGCATTTT
TRBV20-1,TRBJ2-7,.,few,CSAPVGGHEQYF,TGCAGTGCTCCGGTCGGGGGCCACGAGCAGTACTTC
TRBV7-2,TRBJ2-3,TRBD2,.,CASSISGGGGGTQYF,TGTGCCAGCAGCATAAGCGGGGGTGGCGGAGGTACGCAGTATTTT
TRBV7-9,TRBJ2-7,.,.,CASRGGGPYEQYF,TGTGCCAGCAGAGGCGGCGGTCCCTACGAGCAGTACTTC
TRBV4-2,TRBJ2-3,.,many,CASSQDSTSTDTQYF,TGTGCCAGCAGCCAAGATAGTACTAGCACAGATACGCAGTATTTT
TRBV27,TRBJ2-1,.,many,CASKFKRRIGQNDEQFF,TGTGCCAGCAAATTCAAGCGTCGCATTGGGCAGAATGATGAGCAGTTCTTC
TRBV6-6,TRBJ2-3,.,many,CASRGGTITDTQYF,TGTGCCAGCAGGGGGGGTACTATCACAGATACGCAGTATTTT